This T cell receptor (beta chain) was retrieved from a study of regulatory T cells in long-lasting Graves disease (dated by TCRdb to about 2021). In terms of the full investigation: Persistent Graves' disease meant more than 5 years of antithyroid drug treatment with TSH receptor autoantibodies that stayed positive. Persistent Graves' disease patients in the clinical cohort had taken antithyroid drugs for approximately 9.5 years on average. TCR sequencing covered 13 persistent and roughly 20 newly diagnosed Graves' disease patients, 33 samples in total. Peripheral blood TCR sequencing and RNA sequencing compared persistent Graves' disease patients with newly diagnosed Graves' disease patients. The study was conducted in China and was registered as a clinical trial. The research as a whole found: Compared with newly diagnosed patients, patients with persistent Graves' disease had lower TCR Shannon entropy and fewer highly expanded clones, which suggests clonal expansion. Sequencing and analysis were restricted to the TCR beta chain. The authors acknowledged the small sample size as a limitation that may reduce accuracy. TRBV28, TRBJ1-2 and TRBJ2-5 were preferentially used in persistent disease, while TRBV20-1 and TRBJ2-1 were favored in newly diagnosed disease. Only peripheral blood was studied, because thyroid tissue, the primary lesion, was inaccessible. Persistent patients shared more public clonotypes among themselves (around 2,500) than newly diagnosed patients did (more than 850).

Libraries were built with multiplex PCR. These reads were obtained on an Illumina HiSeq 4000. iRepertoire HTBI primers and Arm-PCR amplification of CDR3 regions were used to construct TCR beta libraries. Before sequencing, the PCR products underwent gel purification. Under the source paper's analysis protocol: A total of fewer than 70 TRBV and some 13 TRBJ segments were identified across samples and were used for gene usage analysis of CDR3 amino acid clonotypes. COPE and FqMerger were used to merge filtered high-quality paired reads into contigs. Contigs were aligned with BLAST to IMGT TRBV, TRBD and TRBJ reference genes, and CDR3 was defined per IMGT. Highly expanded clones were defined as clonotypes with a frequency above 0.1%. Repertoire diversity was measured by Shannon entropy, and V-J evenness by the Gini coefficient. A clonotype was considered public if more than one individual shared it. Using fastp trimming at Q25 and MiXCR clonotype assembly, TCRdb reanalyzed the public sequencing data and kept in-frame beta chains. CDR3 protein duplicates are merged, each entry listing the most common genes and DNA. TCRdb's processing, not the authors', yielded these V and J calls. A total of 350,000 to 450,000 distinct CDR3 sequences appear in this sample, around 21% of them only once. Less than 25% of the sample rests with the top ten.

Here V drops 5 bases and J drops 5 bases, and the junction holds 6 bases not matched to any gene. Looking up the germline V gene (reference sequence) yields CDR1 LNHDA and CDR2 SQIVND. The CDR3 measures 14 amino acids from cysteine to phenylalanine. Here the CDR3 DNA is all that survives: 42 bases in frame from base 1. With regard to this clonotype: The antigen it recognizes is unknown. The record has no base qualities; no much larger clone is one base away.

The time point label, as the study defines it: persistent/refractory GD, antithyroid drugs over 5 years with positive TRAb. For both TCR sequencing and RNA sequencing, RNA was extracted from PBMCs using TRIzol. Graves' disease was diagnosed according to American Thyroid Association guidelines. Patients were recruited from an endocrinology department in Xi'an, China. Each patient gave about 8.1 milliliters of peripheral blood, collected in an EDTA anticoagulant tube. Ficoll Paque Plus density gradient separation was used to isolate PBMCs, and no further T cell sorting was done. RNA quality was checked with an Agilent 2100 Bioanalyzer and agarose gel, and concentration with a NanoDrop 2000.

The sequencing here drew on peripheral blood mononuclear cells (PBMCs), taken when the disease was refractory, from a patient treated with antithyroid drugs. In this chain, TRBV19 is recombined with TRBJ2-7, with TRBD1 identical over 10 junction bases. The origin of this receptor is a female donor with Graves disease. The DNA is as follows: TGTGCCAGTAGTTGGCGACAGGGGGCGGACGAGCAGTACTTC. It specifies CASSWRQGADEQYF.